The T cell receptor (beta chain) described here comes from a study of graft-versus-host responses after intestinal transplantation. On the study more broadly: Among the recipients, all got anti-thymocyte globulin induction and then tacrolimus and steroids for around 3 years. Study results and caveats: GvH clonotypes were identified within recipient marrow, with a subset emerging first in ileum or blood. Patients who carried graft-donor T cell macrochimerism also had high graft-versus-host to host-versus-graft clonal ratios in their allografts.

There were about 200,000 CFSE-labeled responder cells plated together with about 200,000 irradiated, violet-dye-labeled stimulator cells. Both CD3+CD4+ and CD3+CD8+ responders that were proliferating and CFSE-low underwent sorting after the reaction. The protocol was immunoSEQ multiplex PCR, while the TCRdb copy is restricted to in-frame clones and leaves out a portion. The table lists about 22,000 clones, over 40% of them singletons. The sequence derives from a human patient who received an intestinal transplant. This specimen was alloreactive CD8+ T cells from a mixed lymphocyte reaction culture, taken before intestinal transplant. As to subset: CFSE-low proliferating T cells sorted from roughly 6-day pre-transplant mixed lymphocyte reaction (GvH or HvG direction).

In DNA, the CDR3 is TGTGCCAGCAGTTACTCGGGGGGCAATCAGCCCCAGCATTTT. It specifies CASSYSGGNQPQHF. This chain links TRBV6-5 with TRBJ1-5, with D tentatively TRBD1 (5 bases). CDR1 is MNHEY and CDR2 is SVGAGI in the germline V gene. This CDR3 has 14 amino acids. Trimming left V 0 bases short and J 2 bases short, with 5 bases between.